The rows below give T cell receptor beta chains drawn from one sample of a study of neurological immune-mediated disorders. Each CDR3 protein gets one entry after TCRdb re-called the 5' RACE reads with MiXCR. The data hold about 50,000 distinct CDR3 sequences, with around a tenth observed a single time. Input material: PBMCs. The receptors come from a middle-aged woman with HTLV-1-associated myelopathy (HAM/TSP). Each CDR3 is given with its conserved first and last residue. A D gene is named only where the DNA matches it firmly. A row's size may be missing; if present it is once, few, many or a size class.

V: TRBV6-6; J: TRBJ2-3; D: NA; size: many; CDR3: CASSLRGAGTDTQYF; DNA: TGTGCCAGCAGTCTTCGGGGGGCCGGCACAGATACGCAGTATTTT
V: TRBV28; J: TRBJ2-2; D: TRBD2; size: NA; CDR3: CAGGRGGTGELFF; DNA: TGTGCTGGAGGGCGGGGGGGCACCGGGGAGCTGTTTTTT
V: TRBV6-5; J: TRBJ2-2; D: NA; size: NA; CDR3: CASSAGNRYLEGDTGELFF; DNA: TGTGCCAGCTCAGCGGGGAATCGATACCTCGAGGGGGACACCGGGGAGCTGTTTTTT
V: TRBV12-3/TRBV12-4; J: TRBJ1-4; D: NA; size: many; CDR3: CASSPRTPGSTKLFF; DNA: TGTGCCAGCAGCCCACGCACACCCGGATCAACAAAACTGTTTTTT
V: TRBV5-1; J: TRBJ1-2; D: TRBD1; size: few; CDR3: CASRSQGAGYGYTF; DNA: TGCGCCAGCAGATCGCAGGGGGCGGGTTATGGCTACACCTTC
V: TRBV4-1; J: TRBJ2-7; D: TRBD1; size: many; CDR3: CASSQEGSGTGRSYEQYF; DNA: TGCGCCAGCAGCCAAGAAGGGTCAGGGACAGGGAGATCCTACGAGCAGTACTTC
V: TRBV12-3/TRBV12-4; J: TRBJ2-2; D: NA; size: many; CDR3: CASSSRRTGKSEGELFF; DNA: TGTGCCAGCAGTTCCCGCCGGACGGGAAAATCCGAGGGGGAGCTGTTTTTT
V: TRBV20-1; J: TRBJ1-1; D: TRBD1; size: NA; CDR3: CSARGTGGYTEAFF; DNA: TGCAGTGCTAGAGGGACAGGGGGCTACACTGAAGCTTTCTTT
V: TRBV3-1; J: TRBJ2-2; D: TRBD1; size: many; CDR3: CASSQGTGSTGELFF; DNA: TGTGCCAGCAGCCAAGGGACAGGGAGTACCGGGGAGCTGTTTTTT
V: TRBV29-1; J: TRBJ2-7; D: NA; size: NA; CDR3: CSVEGPSEQYF; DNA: TGCAGCGTTGAAGGTCCGAGCGAGCAGTACTTC
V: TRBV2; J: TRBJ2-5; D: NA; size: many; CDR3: CASREGAETQYF; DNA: TGTGCCAGCCGCGAGGGAGCGGAGACCCAGTACTTC
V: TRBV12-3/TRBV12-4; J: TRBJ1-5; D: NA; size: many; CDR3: CASSLALYTNQPQHF; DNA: TGTGCCAGCAGTTTAGCACTGTACACGAATCAGCCCCAGCATTTT
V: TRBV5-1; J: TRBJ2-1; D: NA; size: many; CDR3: CASSPTEVRYNEQFF; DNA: TGCGCCAGCAGCCCGACAGAAGTTCGCTACAATGAGCAGTTCTTC
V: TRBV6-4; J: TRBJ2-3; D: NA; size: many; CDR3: CASSDFYGGNTDTQYF; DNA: TGTGCCAGCAGTGACTTTTATGGCGGGAACACAGATACGCAGTATTTT
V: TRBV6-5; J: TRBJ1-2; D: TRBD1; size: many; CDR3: CASSQPASRQGNYGYTF; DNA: TGTGCCAGCAGCCAACCGGCGTCGAGACAGGGAAACTATGGCTACACCTTC
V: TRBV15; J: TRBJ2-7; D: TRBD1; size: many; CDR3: CATSSRQGYEQYF; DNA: TGTGCCACCAGCAGCAGACAGGGATACGAGCAGTACTTC
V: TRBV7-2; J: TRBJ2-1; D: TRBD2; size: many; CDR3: CASSSLRLAERGNEQFF; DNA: TGTGCCAGCAGCTCCTTACGACTAGCGGAACGGGGCAATGAGCAGTTCTTC
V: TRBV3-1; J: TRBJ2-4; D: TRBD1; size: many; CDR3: CASSLVLRDREVVKNIQYF; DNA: TGTGCCAGCAGCCTCGTCCTCCGGGACAGGGAGGTCGTCAAAAACATTCAGTACTTC
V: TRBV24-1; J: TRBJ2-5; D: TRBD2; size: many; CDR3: CATSDLGRVETQYF; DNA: TGTGCCACCAGTGATTTGGGGAGGGTTGAGACCCAGTACTTC
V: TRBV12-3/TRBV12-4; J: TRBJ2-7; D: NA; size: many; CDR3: CASSLSGYEQYF; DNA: TGTGCCAGCAGTTTATCGGGTTACGAGCAGTACTTC
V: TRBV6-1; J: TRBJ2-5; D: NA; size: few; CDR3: CAARGWGETQYF; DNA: TGTGCCGCCAGGGGCTGGGGTGAGACCCAGTACTTC
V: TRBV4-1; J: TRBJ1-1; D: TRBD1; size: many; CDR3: CASSLTGVGAFF; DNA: TGCGCCAGCAGCTTAACAGGGGTGGGAGCTTTCTTT
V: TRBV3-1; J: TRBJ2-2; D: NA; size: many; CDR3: CASSQVSGNTGELFF; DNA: TGTGCCAGCAGCCAAGTGTCTGGGAACACCGGGGAGCTGTTTTTT
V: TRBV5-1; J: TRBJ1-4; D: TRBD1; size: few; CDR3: CASSFSGTGEEKLFF; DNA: TGCGCCAGCAGCTTCTCCGGGACAGGGGAGGAAAAACTGTTTTTT
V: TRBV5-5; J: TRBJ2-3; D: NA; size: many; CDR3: CASSFSDVGSTQYF; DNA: TGTGCCAGCAGCTTTTCCGACGTGGGAAGTACGCAGTATTTT
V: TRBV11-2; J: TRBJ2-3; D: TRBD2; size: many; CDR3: CASSPDLAGPDTQYF; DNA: TGTGCCAGCAGCCCAGACCTAGCGGGGCCGGATACGCAGTATTTT
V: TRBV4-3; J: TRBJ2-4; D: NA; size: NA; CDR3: CASSQEGRDKNIQYF; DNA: TGCGCCAGCAGCCAAGAAGGCAGGGATAAAAACATTCAGTACTTC
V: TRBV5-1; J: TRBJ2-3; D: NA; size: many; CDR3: CASSFLPVGSDTQYF; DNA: TGCGCCAGCAGCTTCCTGCCAGTCGGTTCAGATACGCAGTATTTT
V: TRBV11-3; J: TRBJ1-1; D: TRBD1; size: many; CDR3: CASSPGQGMGEAFF; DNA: TGTGCCAGCAGCCCCGGACAGGGGATGGGTGAAGCTTTCTTT
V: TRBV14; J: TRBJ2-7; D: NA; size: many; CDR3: CASSQDPLYEQYF; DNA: TGTGCCAGCAGCCAAGATCCCCTCTACGAGCAGTACTTC
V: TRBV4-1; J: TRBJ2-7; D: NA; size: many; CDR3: CASSQEDGSSYEQYF; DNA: TGCGCCAGCAGCCAAGAGGACGGGAGCTCCTACGAGCAGTACTTC
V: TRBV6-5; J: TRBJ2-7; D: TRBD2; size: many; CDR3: CASSYSGGVIYEQYF; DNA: TGTGCCAGCAGTTACTCGGGGGGGGTGATATACGAGCAGTACTTC
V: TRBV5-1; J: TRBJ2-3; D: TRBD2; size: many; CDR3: CASSLMAGGRQFTDTQYF; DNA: TGCGCCAGCAGCTTGATGGCGGGGGGGCGCCAATTCACAGATACGCAGTATTTT
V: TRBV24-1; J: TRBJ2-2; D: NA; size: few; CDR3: CATSDSPAPSNTGELFF; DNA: TGTGCCACCAGTGATTCACCAGCCCCCTCGAACACCGGGGAGCTGTTTTTT
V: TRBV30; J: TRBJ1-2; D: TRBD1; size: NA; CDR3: CAWNRDSYGYTF; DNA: TGTGCCTGGAACCGGGACAGCTATGGCTACACCTTC
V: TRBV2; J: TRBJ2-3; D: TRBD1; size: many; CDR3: CASRGQGRDTDTQYF; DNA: TGTGCCAGCAGGGGACAGGGGCGAGACACAGATACGCAGTATTTT
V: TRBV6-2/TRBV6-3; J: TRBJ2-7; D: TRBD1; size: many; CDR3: CASSRTGQGDPRSSYEQYF; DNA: TGTGCCAGCAGTCGTACGGGACAGGGAGATCCCCGAAGCTCCTACGAGCAGTACTTC
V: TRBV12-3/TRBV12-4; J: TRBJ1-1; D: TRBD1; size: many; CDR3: CASSPGTGRRLNTEAFF; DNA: TGTGCCAGCAGTCCCGGGACAGGGCGCCGATTGAACACTGAAGCTTTCTTT
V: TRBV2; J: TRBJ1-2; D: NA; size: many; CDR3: CASSELDHSTSRGYTF; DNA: TGTGCCAGCAGTGAATTAGATCACTCTACCTCTCGTGGCTACACCTTC
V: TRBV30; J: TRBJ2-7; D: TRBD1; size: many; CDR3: CAWDSGQGAGEQYF; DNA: TGTGCCTGGGATTCCGGACAGGGGGCAGGGGAGCAGTACTTC
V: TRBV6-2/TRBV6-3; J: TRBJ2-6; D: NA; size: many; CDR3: CASSPDGPLHSGANVLTF; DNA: TGTGCCAGCAGCCCTGATGGGCCCCTTCACTCTGGGGCCAACGTCCTGACTTTC
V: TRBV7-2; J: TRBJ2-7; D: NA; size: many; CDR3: CASSLEAEYEQYF; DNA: TGTGCCAGCAGCTTAGAGGCGGAGTACGAGCAGTACTTC
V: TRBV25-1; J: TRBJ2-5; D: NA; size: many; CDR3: CASRLTLEETQYF; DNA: TGTGCCAGCAGACTGACGCTTGAAGAGACCCAGTACTTC
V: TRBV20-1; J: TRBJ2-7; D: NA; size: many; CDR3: CSAGGQGSSYEQYF; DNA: TGCAGTGCTGGGGGGCAGGGGAGCTCCTACGAGCAGTACTTC
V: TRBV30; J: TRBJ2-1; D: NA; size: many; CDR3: CAWSGGPYNEQFF; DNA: TGTGCCTGGAGTGGGGGCCCCTACAATGAGCAGTTCTTC
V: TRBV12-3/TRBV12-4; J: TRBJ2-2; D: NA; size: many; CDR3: CASSFGARTGELFF; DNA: TGTGCCAGCAGTTTCGGGGCCCGGACCGGGGAGCTGTTTTTT
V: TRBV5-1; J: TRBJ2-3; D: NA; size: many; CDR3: CASSLDGPSTDTQYF; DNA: TGCGCCAGCAGCCTTGACGGGCCCAGCACAGATACGCAGTATTTT
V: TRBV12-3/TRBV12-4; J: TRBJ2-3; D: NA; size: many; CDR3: CASSWTVTSTDTQYF; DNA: TGTGCCAGCAGTTGGACAGTAACTAGCACAGATACGCAGTATTTT
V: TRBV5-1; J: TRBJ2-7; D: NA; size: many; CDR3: CASRATGSYEQYF; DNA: TGCGCCAGCAGGGCAACAGGGAGCTACGAGCAGTACTTC
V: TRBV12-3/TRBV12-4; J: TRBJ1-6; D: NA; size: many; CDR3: CASSLSTGWNSPLHF; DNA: TGTGCCAGCAGTTTATCAACAGGTTGGAATTCACCCCTCCACTTT
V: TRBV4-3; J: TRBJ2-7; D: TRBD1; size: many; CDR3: CASSQKAGQANYEQYF; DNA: TGCGCCAGCAGCCAAAAGGCGGGACAGGCCAACTACGAGCAGTACTTC